The clone carrying this T cell receptor (beta chain) has a single count. The antigen is not known. These data belong to a study of OX40 agonist ivuxolimab in advanced cancers. Study-wide context: Averaging 60 years in age, with a range of about 23 to 85, the cohort was more than 75% male.

The data were produced by immunoSEQ multiplex PCR, yet TCRdb's version contains in-frame clones alone and is incomplete. Of over 65,000 clones in the sample, approximately 84% are singletons; the top ten hold approximately 0.44%. Study results and caveats: CD4+ and CD8+ T cells in blood underwent clonal expansion by week 6 at 0.1 to 3.0 mg/kg.

The V and J ends lost 7 bases and 3 bases respectively, with 9 bases between them. Germline V CDR1 and CDR2: MDHEN, SYDVKM. This CDR3 region has 13 residues. This material consisted of CD4+ or CD8+ T cells sorted from blood, taken in a trial of the OX40 agonist ivuxolimab. V usage is TRBV28 and J usage is TRBJ2-2; possible D gene TRBD1, 5 bases. The receptor comes from an adult with an advanced solid tumor such as melanoma, head and neck, liver or kidney cancer. CDR3 sequence reads: CASMAGYTGELFF. In DNA, the CDR3 is TGTGCCAGCATGGCAGGGTACACCGGGGAGCTGTTTTTT. Full variable domain (outside the CDR3, taken from reference TRBV28 and TRBJ2-2): DVKVTQSSRYLVKRTGEKVFLECVQDMDHENMFWYRQDPGLGLRLIYFSYDVKMKEKGDIPEGYSVSREKKERFSLILESASTNQTSMYLCASMAGYTGELFFGEGSRLTVL.